These 30 T cell receptor beta chains share one sample of origin, sequenced in a study of blood T cell repertoires in COVID-19. Measured with immunoSEQ multiplex PCR; TCRdb has only the in-frame clones, and not every one. The repertoire consists of 45,000 to 65,000 clones, with approximately 82% occurring once and the leading ten covering 5.5% to 7.5%. Sequenced material: peripheral blood. These receptors were collected from a man aged 70-80 years with active COVID-19.

V is TRBV9 and J is TRBJ2-3; possibly TRBD1 for D (5 bases). Trimming removed 0 bases from V and 8 bases from J, with 13 bases in between. Germline assignment: CDR1 SGDLS and CDR2 YYNGEE. The CDR3 extends over 14 amino acids. For the CDR3, the DNA is TGTGCCAGCAGCGTAGTTCAGGGTTCCTCTACGCAGTATTTT. The encoded protein is CASSVVQGSSTQYF.

The rearrangement links TRBV5-6 to TRBJ1-3, with 8 bases matching TRBD1. There are 18 residues in the CDR3. V lost 4 bases, J lost 2 bases, and 14 bases stayed unmatched. Germline V gene lookup returns CDR1 SGHDT and CDR2 YYEEEE. This chain's CDR3 is CASSASGTGPGAGNTIYF. CDR3 sequence (DNA): TGTGCCAGCAGCGCTAGTGGGACAGGCCCCGGGGCTGGAAACACCATATATTTT.

Only one count was recorded for this clone. The chain has TRBV9 and TRBJ2-1; perhaps TRBD2 as D (6 bases). The germline V gene encodes CDR1 SGDLS and CDR2 YYNGEE. The CDR3 has 19 amino acids. The germline V and J ends were trimmed by 4 bases and 0 bases, with 23 bases remaining between them. CDR3 region: CASSPHGGTGLSSYNEQFF. For the CDR3, the DNA is TGTGCCAGCAGCCCCCATGGTGGGACTGGACTGAGCTCCTACAATGAGCAGTTCTTC.

The V call is TRBV12-5, the J call TRBJ1-6; TRBD1 might be the D (6 bases). The CDR3 length is 16 residues. V was trimmed by 3 bases and J by 0 bases, leaving 9 bases between them. Looked up from germline, CDR1 is LGHNT and CDR2 is FRNRAP. The DNA for the CDR3 is TGTGCTAGTGGTTTTACAGGGTACTCCTATAATTCACCCCTCCACTTT. This translates into CASGFTGYSYNSPLHF.

The chain is built from TRBV18 and TRBJ1-6; 8 bases line up with TRBD1. The V gene end was trimmed by 2 bases and the J gene end by 10 bases; junction bases not matched to a gene: 4. The germline gives CDR1 KGHSH, CDR2 LQKENI. The CDR3 is 14 amino acids. CDR3 bases: TGTGCCAGCTCACCAGACAGGGGAGGATCACCCCTCCACTTT. This translates into CASSPDRGGSPLHF.

The chain joins TRBV19 to TRBJ1-2; no clear D. V was trimmed by 6 bases and J by 2 bases, leaving 10 bases between them. Germline CDR1 LNHDA, CDR2 SQIVND (reference sequence). The CDR3 has 13 amino acids. This CDR3 is CASSLGVNYGYTF. The CDR3 bases are TGTGCCAGTAGCCTCGGGGTGAACTATGGCTACACCTTC.

The rearrangement links TRBV7-9 to TRBJ2-7; 9 positions match TRBD1. Germline V gives CDR1 SEHNR, CDR2 FQNEAQ (reference sequence). This CDR3 contains 16 residues. With 1 base clipped from V and 2 bases from J, the junction kept 6 bases outside the gene matches. CDR3 amino acids: CASSLGEGTGTYEQYF. CDR3 in DNA: TGTGCCAGCAGCTTAGGGGAAGGGACAGGGACCTACGAGCAGTACTTC.

The chain couples TRBV2 to TRBJ2-3, with unresolved D. This CDR3 is built from 13 residues. Germline lookup yields CDR1 SNHLY and CDR2 FYNNEI. Trimming left V 0 bases short and J 6 bases short, with 7 bases between. DNA of the CDR3: TGTGCCAGCAGTGAAGCTTACCGGGATACGCAGTATTTT. Its protein is CASSEAYRDTQYF.

The chain employs TRBV3-1 (or the pseudogene TRBV3-2) and TRBJ2-2; 7 nucleotides match TRBD2. The CDR3 runs 15 residues. Per the germline V gene, CDR1 is LGHDT and CDR2 is YNNKEL (reference sequence). V was clipped by 4 bases and J by 4 bases; unmatched bases: 6. Here the CDR3 reads CASSPLGGFTGELFF. The CDR3 DNA sequence: TGTGCCAGCAGCCCTTTGGGGGGGTTCACCGGGGAGCTGTTTTTT.

This sequence joins TRBV6-1 and TRBJ2-1, with 7 bases fitting TRBD1. Germline trimming cut 3 bases from V and 9 bases from J; bases unmatched to any gene: 11. CDR1 is MNHNS, CDR2 SASEGT, per germline. CDR3 length: 15 amino acids. For the CDR3, the DNA is TGTGCCAGCAGTGATCAGGACAGGTCTAACGTTGAGCAGTTCTTC. It encodes CASSDQDRSNVEQFF.

This rearrangement joins TRBV3-1 (or the pseudogene TRBV3-2) to TRBJ1-5; D is unresolved. Germline loops: CDR1 LGHDT, CDR2 YNNKEL (reference sequence). The length of the CDR3 is 16 residues. V gave up 7 bases and J gave up 0 bases, with 16 bases separating them. CDR3: CASTLFAGYSNQPQHF. CDR3 bases: TGTGCCAGCACCCTCTTTGCCGGTTATAGCAATCAGCCCCAGCATTTT.

The V and J genes are TRBV18 and TRBJ2-7; 8 bases are shared with TRBD1. Trimming took 3 bases from V and 2 from J; bases not matched to a gene: 3. The CDR3 length is 14 residues. Germline CDR1 and CDR2: KGHSH and LQKENI. The CDR3 DNA reads TGTGCCAGCTCACCCCCGACAGGGGCCTACGAGCAGTACTTC. Its protein product is CASSPPTGAYEQYF.

V gene TRBV30 combines with J gene TRBJ1-1, with D unresolved. CDR1 and CDR2 (germline): GTSNPN, SVGIG (reference sequence). The CDR3 consists of 13 residues. V gave up 6 bases and J gave up 0 bases, with 11 bases separating them. CDR3 amino acids: CACQRGLNTEAFF. The CDR3 DNA follows: TGTGCCTGCCAGCGGGGATTGAACACTGAAGCTTTCTTT.

The chain recombines TRBV25-1 with TRBJ1-2; D is undetermined. CDR3 length equals 14 residues. Germline CDR1 and CDR2: MGHDK and SYGVNS. Trimming pared 0 bases from V and 7 bases from J, leaving 12 bases between. CDR3 bases: TGTGCCAGCAGTGAATACGGCAGGCAAGGTGGCTACACCTTC. Translated: CASSEYGRQGGYTF.

The chain carries TRBV5-6 and TRBJ2-1; tentative D call: TRBD1 (6 bases). From germline, CDR1 is SGHDT and CDR2 YYEEEE. This CDR3 is built from 15 residues. The V end was cut by 4 bases, the J end by 4 bases, with 15 bases between. The CDR3 region is CASSPMDRRYNEQFF. The CDR3 bases are TGTGCCAGCAGCCCCATGGACAGACGGTACAATGAGCAGTTCTTC.

CDR3 in DNA: TGTGCCAGCAGGCGGGACAGGAATCAGCCCCAGCATTTT. It translates to CASRRDRNQPQHF. J is TRBJ1-5 and V is TRBV2, with 8 positions matching TRBD1. V lost 6 bases, J lost 4 bases, and 2 bases stayed unmatched. This CDR3 has 13 amino acids. Per germline, CDR1 SNHLY and CDR2 FYNNEI.

This clone was recorded once. The chain combines TRBV4-1 with TRBJ2-2; no firm D call. Germline V gene sequence: CDR1 MGHRA, CDR2 YSYEKL. CDR3 length: 13 amino acids. Between the trimmed V and J ends, which lost 1 base and 8 bases, there was a span of 8 bases. DNA for the CDR3: TGCGCCAGCAGCCAAGTCACACCGGGGGAGCTGTTTTTT. This gives the protein CASSQVTPGELFF.

The CDR3 sequence: CASSPSPNPAYEQYF. CDR3 nucleotides: TGTGCCAGCAGCCCCTCTCCTAATCCTGCCTACGAGCAGTACTTC. The V and J genes are TRBV7-3 and TRBJ2-7; D uncertain. V was cut by 5 bases and J by 2 bases, with 16 bases left in between. This CDR3 comprises 15 residues. CDR1 and CDR2 from the germline V gene are SGHTA and FQGTGA.

The chain combines TRBV7-2 with TRBJ2-5, with D tentatively TRBD2 (5 bases). V lost 1 base and J 4 bases, leaving 7 bases between the germline ends. Looked up from germline, CDR1 is SGHTA and CDR2 is FQGNSA. The CDR3 is made up of 13 amino acids. CDR3 nucleotide sequence: TGTGCCAGCAGCTTAGGAGGAGGAGAGACCCAGTACTTC. It encodes CASSLGGGETQYF.

The V gene is TRBV6-5, the J gene TRBJ1-5; 7 positions agree with TRBD1. This CDR3 contains 15 residues. The V gene's germline CDR1 is MNHEY and CDR2 SVGAGI. V trimming: 6 bases; J trimming: 0 bases; junction bases outside the gene matches: 5. This CDR3 is CASSQTGDSNQPQHF. DNA for the CDR3: TGTGCCAGCAGCCAAACAGGGGATAGCAATCAGCCCCAGCATTTT.

The rearrangement uses TRBV7-8 and TRBJ2-5, with TRBD2 matching over 11 bases. This CDR3 comprises 15 residues. Trimming took 3 bases from V and 2 from J; bases not matched to a gene: 2. Germline V CDR1 and CDR2: SGHVS, FQNEAQ. CDR3 in DNA: TGTGCCAGCAGCTTTAGCGGGGGGGCGCAAGAGACCCAGTACTTC. Protein product: CASSFSGGAQETQYF. Together with reference TRBV7-8 and TRBJ2-5, the CDR3 gives the full variable domain: GAGVSQSPRYKVAKRGQDVALRCDPISGHVSLFWYQQALGQGPEFLTYFQNEAQLDKSGLPSDRFFAERPEGSVSTLKIQRTQQEDSAVYLCASSFSGGAQETQYFGPGTRLLVL.

The chain recombines TRBV9 with TRBJ2-1, with 7 positions matching TRBD2. Germline lookup yields CDR1 SGDLS and CDR2 YYNGEE. J gave up 10 bases and V 8 bases, and 6 bases lay outside the gene matches. CDR3 length: 11 residues. The CDR3 region has the DNA TGTGCCAGTACTAGCGAGGGGGAGCAGTTCTTC. This translates into CASTSEGEQFF.

V gene TRBV7-2 combines with J gene TRBJ2-7; TRBD1 agrees at 7 bases. The CDR3 length is 14 residues. The germline V gene has CDR1 SGHTA and CDR2 FQGNSA. V was pared by 5 bases and J by 0 bases, with 4 bases of the junction left unmatched. The CDR3 is CASSTGDSSYEQYF. CDR3 bases: TGTGCCAGCAGCACAGGGGACAGCTCCTACGAGCAGTACTTC.

The CDR3 loop reads CASSPPRTSGAETQYF. The CDR3 coding sequence is TGTGCCAGCAGCCCCCCTAGGACTAGCGGGGCGGAGACCCAGTACTTC. The chain combines TRBV7-2 with TRBJ2-5, with 12 bases lining up with TRBD2. V was pared by 5 bases and J by 5 bases, with 9 bases of the junction left unmatched. The CDR3 contains 16 residues. CDR1 and CDR2 from the germline V gene are SGHTA and FQGNSA.

The chain carries TRBV18 and TRBJ2-5; possibly TRBD2 for D (6 bases). V lost 7 bases to trimming and J lost 2 bases, with 14 bases between them. Germline V gives CDR1 KGHSH, CDR2 LQKENI. The CDR3 is 14 amino acids. The CDR3: CASLESGVQETQYF. In nucleotides, the CDR3 is TGTGCCAGCTTAGAGTCGGGGGTACAAGAGACCCAGTACTTC.

This chain uses TRBV5-8 with TRBJ1-3; 8 bases align to TRBD1. CDR3 size: 14 residues. The V and J ends lost 4 bases and 4 bases, in that order; junction bases with no gene match: 4. CDR1 is SGHTS, CDR2 YDEGEE, per germline. The CDR3 region is CASSRTGSGNTIYF. The CDR3 coding sequence is TGTGCCAGCAGCAGGACAGGGAGCGGAAACACCATATATTTT.

A note on this clone: This same CDR3 is encoded by further DNA sequences in the sample. The rearrangement joins TRBV28 to TRBJ1-6; TRBD1 aligns across 7 bases. CDR1 is MDHEN, CDR2 SYDVKM, per germline. The CDR3 consists of 14 residues. V dropped 5 bases and J dropped 5; count of bases not matched to a gene: 3. The CDR3 reads CASSLGTDNSPLHF. The DNA for the CDR3 is TGTGCCAGCAGTCTCGGGACAGATAATTCACCCCTCCACTTT.

The chain joins TRBV5-1 to TRBJ2-7; tentative D call: TRBD2 (6 bases). This CDR3 is 14 amino acids long. V was pared by 4 bases and J by 6 bases, with 17 bases between. Germline CDR1 SGHRS, CDR2 YFSETQ. CDR3 region: CASSLWDDGSEQYF. The DNA for the CDR3 is TGCGCCAGCAGCCTATGGGACGACGGGAGCGAGCAGTACTTC. The full variable domain, completed using reference TRBV5-1 and TRBJ2-7, is KAGVTQTPRYLIKTRGQQVTLSCSPISGHRSVSWYQQTPGQGLQFLFEYFSETQRNKGNFPGRFSGRQFSNSRSEMNVSTLELGDSALYLCASSLWDDGSEQYFGPGTRLTVT.

The chain uses TRBV15 and TRBJ2-7; 7 bases agree with TRBD1. V was pared by 0 bases and J by 6 bases, with 14 bases of the junction left unmatched. This CDR3 has 17 amino acids. The germline V gene encodes CDR1 LNHNV and CDR2 YYDKDF (reference sequence). The CDR3 DNA is TGTGCCACCAGCAGAGATCTCCCCGACAGGGAATTTCCCGAGCAGTACTTC. The encoded protein is CATSRDLPDREFPEQYF.

The chain links TRBV2 to TRBJ2-5; D might be TRBD2 (5 bases). This CDR3 contains 14 residues. With 2 bases removed from V and 1 base from J, the gap between germline ends came to 8 bases. Germline CDR1 is SNHLY and CDR2 is FYNNEI. CDR3 DNA: TGTGCCAGCAGTGAAAGAGGGCTCCAAGAGACCCAGTACTTC. As protein: CASSERGLQETQYF. Full variable domain (remainder filled in from reference TRBV2 and TRBJ2-5): EPEVTQTPSHQVTQMGQEVILRCVPISNHLYFYWYRQILGQKVEFLVSFYNNEISEKSEIFDDQFSVERPDGSNFTLKIRSTKLEDSAMYFCASSERGLQETQYFGPGTRLLVL.